The clone carrying this TCR beta chain has a count of ten or more. Its antigen is currently unknown. V gave up 6 bases and J gave up 5 bases; unmatched junction bases: 9. The CDR3 extends over 13 amino acids. Germline V gives CDR1 SQVTM, CDR2 ANQGSEA. This sample is drawn from a study of neurological immune-mediated disorders. General study findings and limits: Healthy controls had more TCR clonal expansion than multiple sclerosis, which showed the least, whereas HTLV-1-associated myelopathy showed the most. Because no CDR3 amino acid sequences were shared across subjects by expanded clones, private repertoires were suggested in all groups.

With 10-nucleotide random UMIs, 5'RACE was used to make the cDNA. From 15-18 subjects, each sequencing run yielded over 160 million TCR-beta sequences. Each CDR3 protein is one row after TCRdb ran MiXCR on the 5' RACE reads. The table includes approximately 20,000 distinct CDR3 sequences, about 15% detected once. Sequencing was done on a sample of PBMCs. This receptor was identified in a female donor with HTLV-1-associated myelopathy (HAM/TSP). The V and J genes are TRBV29-1 and TRBJ2-7, with 8 bases identical to TRBD1. DNA of the CDR3: TGCAGCGTCAGAACGGGACAGGTTGACGAGCAGTACTTC. Its translation: CSVRTGQVDEQYF.